This TCR beta chain was captured by sequencing in a study of T cells in Graves' hyperthyroidism and ophthalmopathy. At least ten counts were recorded for this clonotype. Its specificity is not known. Study observations and caveats: Researchers found most expanded thyroid clonotypes above 0.001 in blood as well.

CDR1 is LNHNV, CDR2 YYDKDF, per germline (reference sequence). CDR3 length: 13 amino acids. The V and J ends lost 3 bases and 1 base respectively, with 7 bases between them. Researchers amplified the TCR beta CDR3 regions from RNA transcripts. The HTBI primer set drove a first-round RT-PCR of the TCR CDR3. A single record per CDR3 protein comes from TCRdb applying MiXCR to the multiplex PCR reads. The sample includes about 520,000 distinct CDR3 sequences, around 24% of them seen just once. Duration under 3 months, a NOSPECS grade of at least 4, and a Clinical Activity Score of at least 3 characterized the ophthalmopathy patients. Not enrolled were patients with uncontrolled infection, other autoimmune disease, pregnancy or lactation.

The clonotype comes from a woman in her thirties with Graves' ophthalmopathy. V usage is TRBV15 and J usage is TRBJ2-7, with no clear D. Input material: blood. The CDR3 DNA sequence: TGTGCCACCAGCAGCTTTCGGTCCTACGAGCAGTACTTC. Amino acids: CATSSFRSYEQYF. Complete variable domain (other parts from reference TRBV15 and TRBJ2-7): DAMVIQNPRYQVTQFGKPVTLSCSQTLNHNVMYWYQQKSSQAPKLLFHYYDKDFNNEADTPDNFQSRRPNTSFCFLDIRSPGLGDTAMYLCATSSFRSYEQYFGPGTRLTVT.